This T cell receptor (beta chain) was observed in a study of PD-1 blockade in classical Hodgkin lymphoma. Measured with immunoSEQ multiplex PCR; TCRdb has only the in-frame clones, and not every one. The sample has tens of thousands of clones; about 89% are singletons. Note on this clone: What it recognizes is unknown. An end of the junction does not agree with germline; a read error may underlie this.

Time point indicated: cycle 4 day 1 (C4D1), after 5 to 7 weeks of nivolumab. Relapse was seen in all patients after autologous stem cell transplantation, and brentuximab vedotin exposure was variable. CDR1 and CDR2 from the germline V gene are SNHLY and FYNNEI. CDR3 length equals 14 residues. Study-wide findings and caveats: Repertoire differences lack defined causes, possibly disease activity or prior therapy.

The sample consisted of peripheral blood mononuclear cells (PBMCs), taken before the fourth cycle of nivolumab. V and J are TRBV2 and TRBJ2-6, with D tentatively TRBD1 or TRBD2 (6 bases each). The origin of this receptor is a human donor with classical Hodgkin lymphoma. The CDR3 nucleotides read TGTGCCAGCAGCCGGCAGGAGGGGGACAACGTCCTGACTTTC. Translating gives CASSRQEGDNVLTF.